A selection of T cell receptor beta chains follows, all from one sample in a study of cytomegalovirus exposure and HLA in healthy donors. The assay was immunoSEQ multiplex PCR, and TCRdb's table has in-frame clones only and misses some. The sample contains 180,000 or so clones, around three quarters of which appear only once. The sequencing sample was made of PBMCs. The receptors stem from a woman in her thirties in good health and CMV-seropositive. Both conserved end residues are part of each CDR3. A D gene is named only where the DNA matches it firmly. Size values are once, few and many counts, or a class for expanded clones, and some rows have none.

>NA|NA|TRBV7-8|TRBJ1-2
CASSLVVKGANYGYTF
TGTGCCAGCAGCCTAGTGGTGAAGGGGGCTAACTATGGCTACACCTTC
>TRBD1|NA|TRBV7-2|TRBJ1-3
CASSLARQTGSGTIYF
TGTGCCAGCAGCTTAGCTCGTCAGACAGGGTCCGGCACCATATATTTT
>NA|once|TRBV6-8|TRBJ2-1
CASSYSAIVGYSPGDNEQFF
TGTGCCAGCAGTTACTCGGCGATTGTAGGATACTCACCCGGGGACAATGAGCAGTTCTTC
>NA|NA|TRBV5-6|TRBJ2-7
CASSFTQGYEQYF
TGTGCCAGCAGCTTTACTCAGGGCTACGAGCAGTACTTC
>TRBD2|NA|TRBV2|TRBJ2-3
CASSAGLAGRDTQYF
TGTGCCAGCAGTGCCGGACTAGCGGGGCGAGATACGCAGTATTTT
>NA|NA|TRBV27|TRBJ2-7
CASSFGGSYEQYF
TGTGCCAGCAGTTTTGGGGGGTCCTACGAGCAGTACTTC
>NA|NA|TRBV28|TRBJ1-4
CASSLGLEEKLFF
TGTGCCAGCAGTTTGGGACTGGAGGAAAAGCTGTTTTTT
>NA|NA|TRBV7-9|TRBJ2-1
CASSSTTLDYQDEQFF
TGTGCCAGCAGCTCCACGACCTTGGACTACCAGGATGAGCAGTTCTTC
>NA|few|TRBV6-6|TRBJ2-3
CASWLGRGYF
TGTGCCAGCTGGTTGGGCCGGGGGTATTTT
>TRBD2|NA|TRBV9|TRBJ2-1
CASSAIVGLAGNEQFF
TGTGCCAGCAGCGCAATCGTGGGACTAGCGGGTAATGAGCAGTTCTTC
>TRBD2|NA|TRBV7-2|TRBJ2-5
CASSPLVGGKTQYF
TGTGCCAGCAGCCCCCTGGTGGGGGGGAAGACCCAGTACTTC
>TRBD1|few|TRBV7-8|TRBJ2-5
CASSSRTGIKTQYF
TGTGCCAGCAGCTCCAGGACAGGGATAAAGACCCAGTACTTC
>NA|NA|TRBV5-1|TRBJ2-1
CASSLGTANNEQFF
TGCGCCAGCAGCTTGGGGACAGCCAACAATGAGCAGTTCTTC
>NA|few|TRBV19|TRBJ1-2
CASSISGYGYTF
TGTGCCAGTAGTATATCAGGCTATGGCTACACCTTC
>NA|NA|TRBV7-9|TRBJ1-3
CASSFNGNTIYF
TGTGCCAGCAGCTTCAATGGAAACACCATATATTTT
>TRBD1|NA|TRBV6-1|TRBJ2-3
CASKVRRGRIDTQYF
TGTGCCAGCAAGGTTCGCAGGGGGCGCATAGATACGCAGTATTTT
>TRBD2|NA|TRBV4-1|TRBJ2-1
CASSQLRAGGPRGSYNEQFF
TGCGCCAGCAGCCAATTGCGAGCGGGGGGGCCCAGAGGCTCCTACAATGAGCAGTTCTTC
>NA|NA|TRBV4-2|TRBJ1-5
CASSQDRQGNQPQHF
TGTGCCAGCAGCCAAGATAGACAGGGCAATCAGCCCCAGCATTTT
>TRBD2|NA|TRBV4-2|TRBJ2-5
CASSQGAGGGETQYF
TGTGCCAGCAGCCAGGGTGCTGGGGGGGGAGAGACCCAGTACTTC
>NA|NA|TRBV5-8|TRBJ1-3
CASRRGGTIYF
TGTGCCAGCCGAAGGGGAGGCACCATATATTTT
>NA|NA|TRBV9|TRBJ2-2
CASSVVVGNTGELFF
TGTGCCAGCAGCGTAGTAGTCGGTAACACCGGGGAGCTGTTTTTT
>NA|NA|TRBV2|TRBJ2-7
CASRRLGNYEQYF
TGTGCCAGCAGGAGGCTCGGTAACTACGAGCAGTACTTC
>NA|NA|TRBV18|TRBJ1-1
CASSGVNTEAFF
TGTGCCAGCTCCGGGGTGAACACTGAAGCTTTCTTT
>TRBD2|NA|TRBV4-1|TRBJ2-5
CASSQTLAGAAAETQYF
TGCGCCAGCAGCCAAACACTAGCGGGGGCTGCCGCAGAGACCCAGTACTTC
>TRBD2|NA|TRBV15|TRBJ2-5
CATSREEAGGLQETQYF
TGTGCCACCAGCAGAGAGGAGGCGGGGGGCCTCCAAGAGACCCAGTACTTC
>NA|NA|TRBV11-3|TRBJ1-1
CASSHTWNTEAFF
TGTGCCAGCAGCCATACATGGAACACTGAAGCTTTCTTT
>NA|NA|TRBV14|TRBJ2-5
CASSPLGALAGTQYF
TGTGCCAGCAGCCCTTTGGGCGCTCTCGCAGGGACCCAGTACTTC
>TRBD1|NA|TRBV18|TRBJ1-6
CASSPLMGQGNSPLHF
TGTGCCAGCTCACCACTAATGGGACAGGGCAATTCACCCCTCCACTTT